Below, 9 T cell receptor beta chains from the same sample are listed, as sequenced in a study of blood T cells in healthy people across ages (dated by TCRdb to the mid-2010s). Library preparation used 5' RACE. Sequencing relied on an Illumina HiSeq 2500. A second about 7 to 11 cycle PCR used a sample-barcoded 5' primer and a J-beta primer mix. The public sequencing data were trimmed at Q25 with fastp and processed into clonotypes with MiXCR by TCRdb, which kept only in-frame beta chains. CDR3 protein sequences are deduplicated, and each keeps its most common genes and DNA. The sample includes 1.5 million to 2 million distinct CDR3 sequences, with less than 50% observed a single time. Of the sample, 2.1% is held by the ten largest clones. The sample was blood. The receptors were gathered from a middle-aged woman in good health.

The sample holds a few counts of this clonotype. V usage is TRBV4-2 and J usage is TRBJ2-5; D ambiguous. The end of the DNA aligns better with TRBJ2-7, so the J call may be wrong. Looked up from germline, CDR1 is LGHNA and CDR2 is YNFKEQ. This CDR3 comprises 13 residues. Here the CDR3 DNA reads TGTGCCAGCAGCCAAGAACTCGGGTTCGAGCAGTACTTC. Protein sequence: CASSQELGFEQYF.

The genes are TRBV4-3 and TRBJ2-7, with 7 nucleotides matching TRBD1. This CDR3 spans 13 amino acids. Germline-derived CDR1 and CDR2 are LGHNA and YSLEER. V lost 9 bases to trimming and J lost 0 bases; unmatched junction nucleotides: 5. CDR3 protein: CARRQGSSYEQYF. In DNA form, the CDR3 reads TGCGCCAGAAGACAGGGTAGCTCCTACGAGCAGTACTTC.

This clonotype showed up just a few times. V and J are TRBV7-2 and TRBJ1-6, with a possible D match to TRBD1 (6 bases). Germline-derived CDR1 and CDR2 are SGHTA and FQGNSA. Trimming took off 4 bases at V and 7 bases at J, with 14 bases between the two ends. This CDR3 comprises 15 residues. The CDR3 sequence is CASSSQGGTNSPLHF. DNA for the CDR3: TGTGCCAGCAGCTCCCAAGGGGGGACGAATTCACCCCTCCACTTT.

A word on this clonotype: A junction end diverges from the germline sequence, so it may reflect a read error. The chain couples TRBV6-5 to TRBJ1-1, with 7 bases fitting TRBD1. The CDR3 consists of 12 residues. Germline V CDR1 and CDR2: MNHEY, SVGAGI. In nucleotides, the CDR3 is TGTGCCAGCAGTACAGGGGCCACTGGAGCTTTCTTT. As protein: CASSTGATGAFF.

The chain joins TRBV7-2 to TRBJ1-2; the match to TRBD1 covers 8 bases. Germline loops: CDR1 SGHTA, CDR2 FQGNSA. The CDR3 is 20 residues long. The V and J ends lost 1 base and 2 bases, in that order; junction bases with no gene match: 18. This chain's CDR3 is CASSLGILGRGRQMNYGYTF. The CDR3, as DNA: TGTGCCAGCAGCTTAGGAATCTTAGGCAGGGGGCGGCAGATGAACTATGGCTACACCTTC.

In nucleotides, the CDR3 is TGTGCCAGCAGTTACTCGACCCCTCCGCTCCCGGAGCCGAACTATGGCTACACCTTC. Protein product: CASSYSTPPLPEPNYGYTF. V is TRBV6-5 and J is TRBJ1-2; D call uncertain. V lost 0 bases and J 2 bases, leaving 22 bases between the germline ends. The CDR3 is made up of 19 amino acids. Germline-derived CDR1 and CDR2 are MNHEY and SVGAGI.

J is TRBJ2-7 and V is TRBV18; D is uncertain. The CDR3 spans 12 residues. Germline CDR1 KGHSH, CDR2 LQKENI. With 5 bases removed from V and 2 bases from J, the gap between germline ends came to 7 bases. CDR3 region: CASSGWAYEQYF. The CDR3 region has the DNA TGTGCCAGCTCAGGGTGGGCCTACGAGCAGTACTTC. The full variable domain, its missing parts supplied by reference TRBV18 and TRBJ2-7, is NAGVMQNPRHLVRRRGQEARLRCSPMKGHSHVYWYRQLPEEGLKFMVYLQKENIIDESGMPKERFSAEFPKEGPSILRIQQVVRGDSAAYFCASSGWAYEQYFGPGTRLTVT.

CDR3 nucleotide sequence: TGCAGCGTTGATGAAGCAGGGCTGATAACTGAGCAGTACTTC. It specifies CSVDEAGLITEQYF. The chain couples TRBV29-1 to TRBJ2-5; TRBD1 is a possible D gene (5 bases). Per the germline V gene, CDR1 is SQVTM and CDR2 is ANQGSEA. Between the trimmed V and J ends, which lost 3 bases and 11 bases, there was a span of 22 bases. This CDR3 contains 14 residues.

J is TRBJ1-1 and V is TRBV29-1; no firm D call. The V gene's germline CDR1 is SQVTM and CDR2 ANQGSEA. V was clipped by 8 bases and J by 3 bases, with 16 bases between them. The CDR3 totals 13 residues. The CDR3 loop is CSSRYREYTEAFF. CDR3 DNA sequence: TGCAGCTCCCGATATCGGGAGTACACTGAAGCTTTCTTT.